Listed here is a single T cell receptor beta chain. Authors' analysis steps: By means of reference gene primer amplification, nucleated cell counts were estimated. Produced via immunoSEQ multiplex PCR; TCRdb's table is partial and in-frame only. That table gives V, J and clone size, and the DNA gave D and trimming. The table includes 90,000 to 120,000 clones, over 80% detected once. Between the trimmed V and J ends, which lost 6 bases and 6 bases, there was a span of 29 bases. Germline-derived CDR1 and CDR2 are MGHRA and YSYEKL. The CDR3 spans 18 residues. The data belong to a study of blood T cell repertoires in COVID-19. Study context: Spain, Italy and the United States supplied samples that represented acute and convalescent COVID-19. PBMCs, B-cell-depleted T cells, or T cells were the source of the cDNA or gDNA that made up the material.

The rearrangement uses TRBV4-1 and TRBJ1-2; the D gene is possibly TRBD1 (5 bases). The sequenced sample consisted of peripheral blood. The sequence was collected from a woman younger than 45 with acute or convalescent COVID-19. CDR3 DNA sequence: TGCGCCAGCAGGGGGGAGCTCGGGGCGGGAGCTGGCTTTGATGGCTACACCTTC. Translating it yields CASRGELGAGAGFDGYTF.